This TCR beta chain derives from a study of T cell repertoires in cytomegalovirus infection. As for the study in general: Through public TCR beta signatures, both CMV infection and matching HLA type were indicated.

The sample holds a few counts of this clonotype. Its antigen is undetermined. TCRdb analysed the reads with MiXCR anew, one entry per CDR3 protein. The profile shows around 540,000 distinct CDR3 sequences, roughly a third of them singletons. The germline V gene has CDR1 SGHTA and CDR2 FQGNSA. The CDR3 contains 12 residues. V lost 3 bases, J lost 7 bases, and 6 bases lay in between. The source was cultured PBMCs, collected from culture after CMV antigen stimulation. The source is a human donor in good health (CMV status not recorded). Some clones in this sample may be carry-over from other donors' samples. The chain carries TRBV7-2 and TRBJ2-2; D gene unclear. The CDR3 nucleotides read TGTGCCAGCAGCTTCTCGGTCGGGGAGCTGTTTTTT. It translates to CASSFSVGELFF.